This T cell receptor beta chain was retrieved from a study of cytomegalovirus exposure and HLA in healthy donors (dated by TCRdb to about 2017). At the level of the whole study: In an earlier analysis of fewer than 750 of the donors, around 290 Gb of sequence data and 100 million or so unique TCR beta sequences from about 180 million T cells were reported. Roughly 300 gigabases of sequencing data and 78 million or so unique TCR sequences were included in an early release covering roughly 600 HLA-typed donors. The genetic ancestry cluster associated with self-reported Caucasian donors included roughly four fifths of the roughly 360 genotyped donors. The study aimed to test whether signatures of past pathogen exposure could be identified by cataloging public T cell receptors. The study profiled the T cell repertoires of under 700 subjects by immunosequencing and related them to cytomegalovirus serostatus. Along with the roughly 710-subject first cohort, a separate validation cohort of over 90 different subjects was used. To predict cytomegalovirus infection status, the study brought together high-throughput TCR immunosequencing, statistical association of individual TCRs with disease status, and machine learning. In a later analysis, previously published TCR beta repertoires from 670 or so donors were re-analyzed and high-resolution HLA genotyping was added so that TCR occurrence patterns could be studied. The later analysis used no new phenotypic data to find candidate immune exposures, relying instead on TCR beta sequences and their occurrence across donors. An earlier analysis of some 600 of the donors applied high-throughput TCR beta sequencing to assess whether each TCR beta V gene segment acted as functional or pseudogenic. Donor age, sex, ethnicity and CMV serostatus were compiled alongside the repertoire data. A later genetic analysis used genome-wide SNP genotypes for about 55% of the 666 donors, treating that subset as a discovery cohort. Every repertoire in the discovery cohort had been generated on one and the same sequencing platform. HLA typing included class I and class II loci at four-digit resolution. Typing coverage differed by locus: A, B, C, DRB1 and DQB1 were typed in about 629-640 donors, DQA1 in 522, DPA1 in 606, and DPB1 in roughly 450. Roughly five DR-DQ haplotypes were handled as single units for association and clustering, since linkage in the cohort was strong. On average, roughly 200,000 unique TCR beta nucleotide sequences were sequenced per donor among fewer than 500 genotyped donors of the cohort, with about 19% of those sequences being non-productive. Results the study describes overall, beyond this receptor: Across donors, most TCR sequences were observed very rarely, whereas some public TCRs were present in many individuals. In a later analysis, HLA-associated TCR beta chains were found to be more clonally expanded and to have lower generation probabilities than equally common non-associated chains. For the cohort, immune exposure information was limited to CMV serostatus. Three of the identified cytomegalovirus-associated TCR beta chains were confirmed in vitro to be specific for cytomegalovirus antigens. Only TCR beta chains were sequenced in this cohort, and the absence of alpha or paired-chain data limited detectable features. The presence/absence analyses assumed that sequencing depth was roughly uniform across donors, and that assumption may not be true. Because HLA typing was missing for some donors at each locus, association tests included only the typed subset. According to the authors, the approach could potentially be generalized to other disease states and immunological phenotypes. Linkage disequilibrium might explain the correlated functional status among segregating V segments, but an unknown experimental factor could not be ruled out. When HLA alleles, especially DR and DQ, strongly co-occurred, attributing TCR associations to individual alleles was difficult. V-gene and J-gene trimming of TCR beta chains was associated with a missense DCLRE1C variant in a later genetic analysis, and the association was replicated in an independent cohort. According to a later analysis, TCR association rates differed among HLA loci, with DRB1 alleles showing the most associated TCRs and HLA-C alleles showing the fewest. Because counts were too low, about 18 rarely observed V segments, including chromosome 9 orphons, were left out of the earlier analysis of approximately 580 of the donors. The study gave a list of about 150 TCR beta chains associated with cytomegalovirus. Broadly in line with IMGT annotations, most TCR beta V segments showed up in productive rearrangements about 87% or about 30% of the time in an earlier analysis of approximately 640 of the donors. The classifier was reported to diagnose cytomegalovirus status with high specificity and sensitivity in both the original and validation cohorts. Because the 87-base-pair reads could not distinguish some IMGT-functional V segments, including TRBV6-2 and TRBV6-3, those segments were excluded. Specific HLA alleles were associated with roughly 17,000 TCR beta sequences at a false discovery rate of 0.05 in a later analysis. A cluster of highly shared sequence variants was judged likely to be a technical artifact of the sequencing pipeline. According to a later genetic analysis, donors in an Asian-associated ancestry cluster had fewer N-insertions in productive TCRs than the approximately 630-donor mean. A later analysis reported that several top co-occurrence clusters appeared linked to parvovirus B19, influenza, CMV and Epstein-Barr virus. A further reported finding was that TCR beta sequences accurately predicted the HLA-A and HLA-B alleles for most subjects in the first cohort. According to a later analysis, most CMV-associated TCR beta chains appeared to be HLA-restricted, and the HLA associations seemed to be driven largely by CMV exposure.

The cohort consisted of 600 or so healthy bone marrow donors. At the time of sampling, every cohort member was nominally healthy, though immune exposures that went unrecorded were likely present. The donor tested CMV seronegative and was one of the 352 seronegative cohort members. A peripheral blood sample was provided by each donor, and peripheral blood mononuclear cells were used for TCR beta sequencing. Genomic DNA was extracted from the blood cell samples with the Qiagen DNeasy Blood Extraction Kit. Libraries were constructed by the immunoSEQ multiplex PCR assay. For the multiplex PCR, a mixture combining 60 forward primers for TCR Vbeta segments and 13 reverse primers for TCR Jbeta segments was used. The CDR3 region of rearranged TCR beta genes was amplified from genomic DNA with a multiplex PCR assay. The amplified TCR beta libraries were sequenced on the Illumina HiSeq System as 87-base-pair reads. The study's own analysis went as follows. A later analysis tallied 80 million to 95 million unique TCR beta chains across the 666 repertoires, and about 12 million of those chains were shared by two or more donors. Raw reads were error-corrected and collapsed into unique sequences with a nearest-neighbor algorithm that merged closely related sequences to remove PCR and sequencing errors. CDR3 sequences were aligned to IMGT reference sequences to assign V, D and J gene segments. For a sequence to be retained, a match of at least six nucleotides to both a V gene segment and a J gene segment was required. A rearrangement was called productive if the CDR3 had no stop codons and remained in frame with V and J, and every other rearrangement was called non-productive. CDR3 was defined by IMGT convention, running from the second conserved V-encoded cysteine to the conserved J-encoded phenylalanine. In an earlier analysis of around 540 of the donors, sequences lacking an unambiguous match to a single V gene segment were excluded. In an earlier analysis of approximately 590 of the donors, V segments were called functional above 56.7% productive rearrangements and were called segregating when the between-donor standard deviation exceeded 5%. A statistical classification framework was built to diagnose cytomegalovirus status from the catalog of TCR beta chain sequences. In a later analysis, TCR nucleotide sequences were compared against IMGT/GENE-DB human TR gene sequences so that V and J genes could be assigned. In a later analysis, CDR3 sequences and most-parsimonious VDJ recombination scenarios were assigned using the TCRdist pipeline. In a later analysis, each TCR beta chain was defined by its CDR3 amino acid sequence together with its V-gene family, and reads lacking a unique V-gene family were excluded. A later analysis removed several hundred highly shared, low-generation-probability nucleotide sequences to deal with suspected cross-contamination and a sequencing artifact. A later analysis calculated a clonal expansion index for each public chain from normalized within-repertoire ranks of inferred template counts. In a later analysis, generation probabilities were computed using a VDJ recombination model fitted to out-of-frame rearrangements, and the results were checked against IGoR. In a later analysis, hypergeometric tests were used to score TCR-TCR, TCR-HLA and TCR-CMV co-occurrence, with a repertoire-size bias correction applied to TCR pairs. False discovery rates were estimated in a later analysis by permuting HLA or CMV assignments 20 times. In a later analysis, co-occurring TCRs were grouped with DBSCAN, and TCRdist sequence similarity was added when clustering was performed within HLA-allele-positive subsets. Repertoires with fewer than 30,000 or more than 120,000 public chains were left out of co-occurrence clustering, as were a few repertoires with anomalous nucleotide sharing. TCRdb took over this immuneACCESS table, retaining in-frame rearrangements with V and J assigned. Such tables are incomplete; in checked studies, under half of the missing clones stem from an unresolved V gene, and the remainder is unexplained. V and J calls and clone size are given by that table; D and trimming were obtained from the DNA. The sample data list 160,000 or so clones, and under 85% of these were observed just once. The ten largest clones add up to around 1.5% of the sample.

V is clipped by 5 bases and J by 2 bases, and the sequence between their germline boundaries is 12 bases long. The CDR3 spans 14 residues, from the cysteine through the phenylalanine. The read is trimmed to its CDR3 DNA, 42 bases read in frame from base 1. The germline V gene sets CDR1 to KGHSH and CDR2 to LQKENI. With respect to this clone: Its antigen remains unidentified. The record has no base qualities; no much larger clone is one base away.

This TCR came from a woman in her 30s in good health and CMV-seronegative. The sequence joins TRBV18 to TRBJ1-1, with a weak D call of TRBD1 (6 bases match). Sequences were obtained from PBMCs. The CDR3 reads CASSRGQTNTEAFF. The bases are TGTGCCAGCTCAAGGGGACAAACTAACACTGAAGCTTTCTTT.